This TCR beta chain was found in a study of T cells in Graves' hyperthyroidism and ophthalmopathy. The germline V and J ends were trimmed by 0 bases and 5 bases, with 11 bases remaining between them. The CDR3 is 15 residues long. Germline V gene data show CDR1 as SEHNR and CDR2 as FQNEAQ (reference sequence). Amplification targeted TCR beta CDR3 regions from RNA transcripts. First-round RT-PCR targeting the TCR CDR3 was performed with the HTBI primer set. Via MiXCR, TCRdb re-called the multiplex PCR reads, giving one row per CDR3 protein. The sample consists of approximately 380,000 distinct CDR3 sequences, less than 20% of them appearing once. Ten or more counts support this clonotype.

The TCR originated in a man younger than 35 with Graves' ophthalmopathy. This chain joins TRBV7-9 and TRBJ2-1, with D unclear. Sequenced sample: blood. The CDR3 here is CASSLAPSGHNEQFF. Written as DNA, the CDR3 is TGTGCCAGCAGCTTAGCGCCATCCGGGCACAATGAGCAGTTCTTC.